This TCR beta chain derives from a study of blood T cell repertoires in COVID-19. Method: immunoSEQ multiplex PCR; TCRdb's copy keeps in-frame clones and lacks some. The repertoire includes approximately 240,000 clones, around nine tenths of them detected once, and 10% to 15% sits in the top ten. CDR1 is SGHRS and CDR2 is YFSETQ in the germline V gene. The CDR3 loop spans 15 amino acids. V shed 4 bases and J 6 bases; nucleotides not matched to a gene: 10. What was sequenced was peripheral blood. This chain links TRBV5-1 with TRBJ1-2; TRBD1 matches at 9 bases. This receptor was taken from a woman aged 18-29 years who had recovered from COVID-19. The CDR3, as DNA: TGCGCCAGCAGCCTCGCCCCCGGGACAGGGCATGGCTACACCTTC. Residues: CASSLAPGTGHGYTF.